This T cell receptor (beta chain) was retrieved from a study of cytomegalovirus exposure and HLA in healthy donors. Study outcomes and limitations: Presence/absence analyses treated sequencing depth as roughly uniform across donors. Trimming of TCR beta V- and J-genes showed a link, identified in a later analysis, to a missense DCLRE1C variant.

The PCR ran on 60 Vbeta and 13 Jbeta primers. The data were produced by immunoSEQ multiplex PCR, yet TCRdb's version contains in-frame clones alone and is incomplete. The sample lists approximately 110,000 clones, nearly 80% seen once, with approximately 1.3% in the top ten. Germline CDR1 MGHDK, CDR2 SYGVNS. V shed 6 bases and J 3 bases; nucleotides not matched to a gene: 1. The CDR3 extends over 13 amino acids. Comments on this clone: Its antigen remains unknown.

The chain combines TRBV25-1 with TRBJ2-7; TRBD1 aligns across 11 bases. Material for sequencing was PBMCs. The sequence came from a man in his thirties or forties in good health and CMV-seronegative. Here the CDR3 reads CASRGQGVYEQYF. CDR3 nucleotide sequence: TGTGCCAGCAGGGGACAGGGGGTCTACGAGCAGTACTTC.